The sequence of this TCR beta chain was determined in a study of OX40 agonist ivuxolimab in advanced cancers. Germline CDR1 SGDLS, CDR2 YYNGEE. The CDR3 covers 15 residues. Trimming took off 0 bases at V and 2 bases at J, with 12 bases between the two ends. The assay was immunoSEQ multiplex PCR, and TCRdb's table has in-frame clones only and misses some. The profile shows around 83,000 clones, about 88% of them singletons. This chain joins TRBV9 and TRBJ2-7, with D perhaps TRBD1 (6 bases). This sequence was found in an adult with an advanced solid tumor such as melanoma, head and neck, liver or kidney cancer. Sequenced here: CD4+ or CD8+ T cells sorted from blood, sampled in a trial of the OX40 agonist ivuxolimab. Written as DNA, the CDR3 is TGTGCCAGCAGCGTAGACTTACAGGGTACCTACGAGCAGTACTTC. Amino acids: CASSVDLQGTYEQYF.